This entry lists 2 T cell receptor beta chains sequenced from one sample in a study of blood T cell repertoires in COVID-19. Data came from immunoSEQ multiplex PCR; TCRdb stores just in-frame clones and leaves some out. Among roughly 220,000 clones, around 89% were seen once, and the ten largest hold more than 2.5%. Source material: PBMCs or T cells enriched from blood (not recorded which). The receptors stem from a woman aged 25 to 45 who had recovered from COVID-19.

The chain links TRBV7-8 to TRBJ2-3; the match to TRBD2 covers 10 bases. V lost 1 base to trimming and J lost 0 bases; unmatched junction nucleotides: 7. The CDR3 totals 18 residues. Germline V gene lookup returns CDR1 SGHVS and CDR2 FQNEAQ. The CDR3 loop reads CASSLVPSGGRSTDTQYF. DNA for the CDR3: TGTGCCAGCAGCTTAGTCCCTAGCGGGGGCCGGAGCACAGATACGCAGTATTTT.

The chain couples TRBV5-6 to TRBJ2-1; maybe TRBD2 (5 bases). V shed 0 bases and J shed 4 bases, with 17 bases lying between them. The germline V gene encodes CDR1 SGHDT and CDR2 YYEEEE. The CDR3 spans 17 residues. In DNA form, the CDR3 reads TGTGCCAGCAGCTTGGCCGAGGGAGTCAGGATTTACAATGAGCAGTTCTTC. Protein sequence: CASSLAEGVRIYNEQFF. Based on the CDR3 plus reference TRBV5-6 and TRBJ2-1, the full variable domain is DAGVTQSPTHLIKTRGQQVTLRCSPKSGHDTVSWYQQALGQGPQFIFQYYEEEERQRGNFPDRFSGHQFPNYSSELNVNALLLGDSALYLCASSLAEGVRIYNEQFFGPGTRLTVL.